This paragraph reports one TCR beta chain. No antigen is known for it. The table came from immunoSEQ multiplex PCR; TCRdb's copy has only in-frame clones and leaves some out. The data contain roughly 2,300,000 clones, roughly 92% of them singletons. This specimen comes from a study of shared clonotypes between healthy human individuals. Study observations and caveats: Naive subsets typically showed greater estimated richness than memory subsets. Generation probability values for non-shared clonotypes were lower than those for clonotypes shared by all four donors. Approximately 5% was the fraction of naive CD4 clonotypes found shared across several donors.

V lost 4 bases and J lost 2, with 11 bases in between. The CDR3 is made up of 14 amino acids. CDR1 and CDR2 (germline): SGHNT, YYREEE (reference sequence). A CD45RA+ naive subset and a CD45RA-negative memory subset were split from CD4+ cells. This clonotype was sampled from a man aged 18 to 30 in good health. Some clones in this sample may be carry-over from other donors' samples. The sample taken for sequencing was naive CD4+ T cells from PBMCs. Subset specified: CD45RA+ positively selected. The rearrangement joins TRBV5-4 to TRBJ2-3; D possibly corresponds to TRBD2 (6 bases). The CDR3 region is CASSGGKFTDTQYF. In nucleotides, the CDR3 is TGTGCCAGCAGCGGGGGGAAATTCACAGATACGCAGTATTTT.